These 31 T cell receptor beta chains share one sample of origin, sequenced in a study of T cell changes during pregnancy in multiple sclerosis (dated by TCRdb to about 2019). The method behind the library was the immunoSEQ multiplex PCR assay. The table was pulled from immuneACCESS by TCRdb, which kept in-frame rearrangements only. Such tables lose some clones; where checked, under half of the loss comes from unresolved V genes, and the rest has no known cause. This sample comprises tens of thousands of clones, 90% to 95% of them detected only once. 2% to 2.5% of the sample rests with the top ten. Source: peripheral blood, taken in the third trimester of pregnancy. The receptors originated from a female donor with multiple sclerosis, enrolled in a pregnancy study.

The chain couples TRBV28 to TRBJ2-5; TRBD1 matches at 12 bases. This CDR3 comprises 19 residues. The germline CDR1 and CDR2 sequences are MDHEN and SYDVKM. Unmatched junction bases numbered 14, after V lost 5 bases and J lost 1 base. The CDR3 DNA reads as TGTGCCAGCAGTCCGATATATGGGACAGGGGGCGAGGGCCAAGAGACCCAGTACTTC. Protein: CASSPIYGTGGEGQETQYF.

The rearrangement uses TRBV9 and TRBJ2-7, with D possibly matching TRBD2 (6 bases). Deletions cut 0 bases from V and 2 bases from J, with 15 bases between. The CDR3 is 16 residues long. The germline gives CDR1 SGDLS, CDR2 YYNGEE. As DNA, the CDR3 is TGTGCCAGCAGCGTAGGGAGGGGAGACCCTACCTACGAGCAGTACTTC. Amino acids: CASSVGRGDPTYEQYF.

Regarding this clone: The germline gene is not matched at one end of the junction; a read error may be the cause. The chain combines TRBV19 with TRBJ1-2; perhaps TRBD1 as D (6 bases). Germline assignment: CDR1 LNHDA and CDR2 SQIVND (reference sequence). The length of the CDR3 is 13 residues. The CDR3, as DNA: TGTGCCGGTAGCCAACAGGGCTTGGATGGCTACACCTTC. It specifies CAGSQQGLDGYTF.

This chain uses TRBV12-2 with TRBJ2-2; the table's D call, TRBD2, was not checked against the DNA. TRBV12-2 is assigned pseudogene status. The CDR3 extends over 17 amino acids. CDR3 residues: CASRLPDSLGGAGELFF. The CDR3 DNA sequence: TGTGCAAGTCGCTTACCGGACTCCCTCGGAGGGGCCGGGGAGCTGTTTTTT.

The chain links TRBV5-5 to TRBJ2-7; tentative D call: TRBD2 (5 bases). Germline V gene lookup returns CDR1 SGHKS and CDR2 YYEKEE (reference sequence). V was cut by 0 bases and J by 6 bases, with 7 bases left in between. The CDR3 runs 12 residues. CDR3 sequence: CASSLDGSEQYF. DNA of the CDR3: TGTGCCAGCAGCTTGGATGGGAGCGAGCAGTACTTC.

The chain has TRBV7-9 and TRBJ1-1, with D perhaps TRBD1 (5 bases). Germline values: CDR1 SEHNR, CDR2 FQNEAQ (reference sequence). V shed 5 bases and J shed 1 base, with 20 bases lying between them. The CDR3 consists of 17 residues. The CDR3, as DNA: TGTGCCAGCAGCCTACCGGGACGGGCGGGAGAGAACACTGAAGCTTTCTTT. Its protein product is CASSLPGRAGENTEAFF. The complete variable domain, with remaining parts taken from reference TRBV7-9 and TRBJ1-1, reads DTGVSQNPRHKITKRGQNVTFRCDPISEHNRLYWYRQTLGQGPEFLTYFQNEAQLEKSRLLSDRFSAERPKGSFSTLEIQRTEQGDSAMYLCASSLPGRAGENTEAFFGQGTRLTVV.

V is TRBV9 and J is TRBJ2-1; D not resolved. The CDR3 has 14 amino acids. The germline CDR1 and CDR2 sequences are SGDLS and YYNGEE. V dropped 0 bases and J dropped 7 bases, with 11 bases sitting between them. CDR3 nucleotide sequence: TGTGCCAGCAGCGTAGATCAGGTGGCTAATGAGCAGTTCTTC. Translation gives CASSVDQVANEQFF.

This rearrangement joins TRBV7-2 to TRBJ2-1; 13 bases are shared with TRBD2. V trimming: 5 bases; J trimming: 8 bases; junction bases outside the gene matches: 6. This CDR3 region has 15 residues. Germline V lookup: CDR1 SGHTA, CDR2 FQGNSA. CDR3 sequence: CASSPRTSGSHEQFF. The CDR3 region has the DNA TGTGCCAGCAGCCCCCGGACTAGCGGGAGCCATGAGCAGTTCTTC.

The V call is TRBV27, the J call TRBJ1-4; D is possibly TRBD1 (6 bases). This CDR3 is built from 17 residues. V gave up 5 bases and J gave up 0 bases, with 16 bases separating them. Germline-derived CDR1 and CDR2 are MNHEY and SMNVEV (reference sequence). CDR3: CASSPTGERSTNEKLFF. For the CDR3, the DNA is TGTGCCAGCAGTCCGACAGGCGAGAGGTCAACTAATGAAAAACTGTTTTTT.

The rearrangement uses TRBV19 and TRBJ1-3; 9 nucleotides agree with TRBD1. CDR1 is LNHDA and CDR2 is SQIVND in the germline V gene (reference sequence). The trim removed 3 bases at V and 4 bases at J, leaving 4 bases unmatched. The CDR3 runs to 15 residues. This CDR3 reads CASSIGQGLGNTIYF. The CDR3, as DNA: TGTGCCAGTAGTATCGGACAGGGGTTAGGAAACACCATATATTTT.

The gene calls are TRBV28 and TRBJ2-7; TRBD2 agrees at 7 bases. J gave up 9 bases and V 5 bases, and 16 bases lay outside the gene matches. Germline CDR1 reads MDHEN; CDR2 reads SYDVKM. This CDR3 is 15 amino acids long. Here the CDR3 reads CASSLQAGRSLGQYF. The DNA of the CDR3 is TGTGCCAGCAGTCTCCAAGCGGGACGTTCACTAGGGCAGTACTTC.

The rearrangement links TRBV14 to TRBJ2-7, with 10 bases matching TRBD2. Germline loops: CDR1 SGHDN, CDR2 FVKESK. J gave up 3 bases and V 3 bases, and 5 bases lay outside the gene matches. The CDR3 sequence is 15 residues long. The CDR3 nucleotides are TGTGCCAGCAGCCATCGGCTAGCGGGAGACTACGAGCAGTACTTC. Its translation: CASSHRLAGDYEQYF.

The rearrangement links TRBV5-1 to TRBJ2-1, with D perhaps matching TRBD2 (6 bases). With 3 bases removed from V and 6 bases from J, the gap between germline ends came to 16 bases. The length of the CDR3 is 15 residues. Germline V gene sequence: CDR1 SGHRS, CDR2 YFSETQ. The CDR3 here is CASSSQSGDTNEQFF. Written as DNA, the CDR3 is TGCGCCAGCAGCTCCCAGTCGGGAGACACCAATGAGCAGTTCTTC.

The chain has TRBV15 and TRBJ2-7; D possibly corresponds to TRBD2 (6 bases). This CDR3 region has 18 residues. Germline CDR1 is LNHNV and CDR2 is YYDKDF (reference sequence). The V end lost 0 bases, the J end lost 3 bases, and 21 bases lay between the germline ends. The CDR3 coding sequence is TGTGCCACCAGCAGAGATCGGCCTCTACCGGGAGTAAACTACGAGCAGTACTTC. Amino acid sequence: CATSRDRPLPGVNYEQYF.

V usage is TRBV5-1 and J usage is TRBJ2-1, with 12 bases matching TRBD2. The CDR3 consists of 17 residues. Losses at the gene ends were 4 bases for V and 7 bases for J; bases not matched to a gene: 12. The V gene's germline CDR1 is SGHRS and CDR2 YFSETQ. The CDR3 protein is CASSVTPGLAGGNEQFF. Here the CDR3 DNA reads TGCGCCAGCAGCGTCACGCCGGGACTAGCGGGTGGGAATGAGCAGTTCTTC.

This sequence joins TRBV7-3 and TRBJ2-3; 8 nucleotides align to TRBD2. Germline V lookup: CDR1 SGHTA, CDR2 FQGTGA. V was clipped by 6 bases and J by 10 bases; unmatched bases: 12. The CDR3 covers 14 residues. The CDR3: CASSPGLGEMAQYF. The CDR3 nucleotides read TGTGCCAGCAGTCCGGGACTAGGGGAGATGGCGCAGTATTTT. The full variable domain, rest sourced from reference TRBV7-3 and TRBJ2-3, is GAGVSQTPSNKVTEKGKYVELRCDPISGHTALYWYRQSLGQGPEFLIYFQGTGAADDSGLPNDRFFAVRPEGSVSTLKIQRTERGDSAVYLCASSPGLGEMAQYFGPGTRLTVL.

The chain links TRBV5-6 to TRBJ2-7, with D perhaps TRBD1 (5 bases). Germline values: CDR1 SGHDT, CDR2 YYEEEE. The CDR3 length is 12 residues. V was pared by 1 base and J by 5 bases, with 7 bases between. CDR3 sequence (DNA): TGTGCCAGCAGCTTGACGACAGACGAGCAGTACTTC. This translates into CASSLTTDEQYF. Using reference TRBV5-6 and TRBJ2-7 for the parts outside the CDR3, the full variable domain is DAGVTQSPTHLIKTRGQQVTLRCSPKSGHDTVSWYQQALGQGPQFIFQYYEEEERQRGNFPDRFSGHQFPNYSSELNVNALLLGDSALYLCASSLTTDEQYFGPGTRLTVT.

The V and J genes are TRBV13 and TRBJ2-2; 13 positions agree with TRBD2. Germline lookup yields CDR1 PRHDT and CDR2 FYEKMQ (reference sequence). CDR3 length: 16 residues. The V and J ends lost 4 bases and 4 bases, in that order; junction bases with no gene match: 3. CDR3 region: CASSSGLAGFTGELFF. CDR3 in DNA: TGTGCCAGCAGCTCGGGACTAGCGGGATTCACCGGGGAGCTGTTTTTT.

This chain joins TRBV6-1 and TRBJ2-7; D gene unclear. The CDR3 has 13 residues. Trimming took 7 bases from V and 2 from J, leaving 12 bases between them. Germline V gives CDR1 MNHNS, CDR2 SASEGT. DNA of the CDR3: TGTGCCAGCACCCTAGGAACCCCCTACGAGCAGTACTTC. Amino acid sequence: CASTLGTPYEQYF.

The chain has TRBV7-9 and TRBJ1-1; 9 bases are a match to TRBD1. Per germline, CDR1 SEHNR and CDR2 FQNEAQ (reference sequence). Germline trimming cut 6 bases from V and 3 bases from J; bases unmatched to any gene: 8. The CDR3 is 15 amino acids. The CDR3 DNA follows: TGTGCCAGCAGAACAGGGGGCTACGAGGACACTGAAGCTTTCTTT. Translating gives CASRTGGYEDTEAFF.

Only a few counts were recorded for this clone. The rearrangement joins TRBV4-3 to TRBJ1-1, with D possibly being TRBD1 (5 bases). The CDR3 is 13 residues long. Per germline, CDR1 LGHNA and CDR2 YSLEER. Between the trimmed V and J ends, which lost 0 bases and 8 bases, there was a span of 10 bases. The CDR3 DNA reads as TGCGCCAGCAGCCAAGATAGCGGGGGGGAAGCTTTCTTT. Translation gives CASSQDSGGEAFF.

The chain couples TRBV5-5 to TRBJ2-1; possibly TRBD2 for D (5 bases). This CDR3 has 14 amino acids. The germline CDR1 and CDR2 sequences are SGHKS and YYEKEE (reference sequence). The V end was cut by 4 bases, the J end by 8 bases, with 16 bases between. Written as DNA, the CDR3 is TGTGCCAGCAGCGGCACAAGCGGTGGCTATGAGCAGTTCTTC. Translated, it gives CASSGTSGGYEQFF. Together with reference TRBV5-5 and TRBJ2-1, the CDR3 gives the full variable domain: DAGVTQSPTHLIKTRGQQVTLRCSPISGHKSVSWYQQVLGQGPQFIFQYYEKEERGRGNFPDRFSARQFPNYSSELNVNALLLGDSALYLCASSGTSGGYEQFFGPGTRLTVL.

The chain employs TRBV4-3 and TRBJ2-7, with 7 positions matching TRBD1. Per germline, CDR1 LGHNA and CDR2 YSLEER. The CDR3 has 15 residues. With V trimmed by 0 bases and J by 3 bases, 5 bases remained unmatched. Here the CDR3 DNA reads TGCGCCAGCAGCCAAGATAGGGGACAGATCTACGAGCAGTACTTC. Its protein is CASSQDRGQIYEQYF.

This sequence joins TRBV4-3 and TRBJ1-1; 10 bases agree with TRBD1. Germline V gene lookup returns CDR1 LGHNA and CDR2 YSLEER. The J segment lost 0 bases and the V segment lost 4 bases, leaving 5 bases of the junction unmatched. This CDR3 spans 16 amino acids. CDR3 nucleotides: TGCGCCAGCAGCCTCCGACAGGGGGCTGTGAACACTGAAGCTTTCTTT. Its protein product is CASSLRQGAVNTEAFF.

The CDR3 region has the DNA TGTGCCAGCAGCGCAGAGGGAACCGGGGCCAACGTCCTGACTTTC. Its translation is CASSAEGTGANVLTF. The chain is built from TRBV9 and TRBJ2-6, with TRBD2 as a possible D gene (5 bases). V gave up 3 bases and J gave up 4 bases, with 11 bases separating them. Germline V lookup: CDR1 SGDLS, CDR2 YYNGEE. This CDR3 contains 15 residues.

The chain couples TRBV4-1 to TRBJ2-5; D is unclear. V was clipped by 4 bases and J by 2 bases, with 11 bases between them. In germline, CDR1 is MGHRA, CDR2 YSYEKL. The CDR3 length is 14 residues. This chain's CDR3 is CASSLTRVQETQYF. Written as DNA, the CDR3 is TGCGCCAGCAGCCTCACCCGGGTGCAAGAGACCCAGTACTTC.

The chain uses TRBV27 and TRBJ2-1, with D unclear. The CDR3 runs 13 residues. Trimming took off 0 bases at V and 8 bases at J, with 8 bases between the two ends. CDR1 MNHEY and CDR2 SMNVEV come from the germline V gene (reference sequence). The CDR3 DNA is TGTGCCAGCAGTTTATCGGCTAGTCATGAGCAGTTCTTC. It specifies CASSLSASHEQFF.

The chain recombines TRBV19 with TRBJ2-1, with TRBD2 identical over 10 bases. Germline CDR1 reads LNHDA; CDR2 reads SQIVND (reference sequence). The CDR3 consists of 16 residues. Germline trimming cut 2 bases from V and 7 bases from J; bases unmatched to any gene: 8. The CDR3 here is CASSINSGRGRNEQFF. The CDR3 DNA reads as TGTGCCAGTAGTATAAACAGCGGGAGGGGTCGGAATGAGCAGTTCTTC.

V and J are TRBV6-5 and TRBJ2-3; 8 bases map to TRBD2. The CDR3 has 15 amino acids. Per germline, CDR1 MNHEY and CDR2 SVGAGI. Germline trimming cut 7 bases from V and 2 bases from J; bases unmatched to any gene: 8. CDR3 in amino acids: CASTQAGDPTDTQYF. CDR3 DNA sequence: TGTGCCAGCACCCAAGCGGGAGACCCCACAGATACGCAGTATTTT.

The chain has TRBV18 and TRBJ2-2, with 9 positions matching TRBD2. CDR1 is KGHSH, CDR2 LQKENI, per germline. With V trimmed by 1 base and J by 2 bases, 5 bases remained unmatched. The CDR3 contains 17 residues. This CDR3 is CASSPQSSGGNTGELFF. The DNA for the CDR3 is TGTGCCAGCTCACCACAGAGTAGCGGGGGTAACACCGGGGAGCTGTTTTTT. The full variable domain, completed using reference TRBV18 and TRBJ2-2, is NAGVMQNPRHLVRRRGQEARLRCSPMKGHSHVYWYRQLPEEGLKFMVYLQKENIIDESGMPKERFSAEFPKEGPSILRIQQVVRGDSAAYFCASSPQSSGGNTGELFFGEGSRLTVL.

As DNA, the CDR3 is TGTGCCAGCAGCCCCTCTGCTGGCCCTTATGGCTACACCTTC. This sequence encodes CASSPSAGPYGYTF. The V call is TRBV7-3, the J call TRBJ1-2, with D unresolved. Per germline, CDR1 SGHTA and CDR2 FQGTGA. V lost 5 bases and J 5 bases, leaving 15 bases between the germline ends. The CDR3 consists of 14 residues.